This TCR beta chain was recorded in a study of blood T cell repertoires in COVID-19. Across the study: T cells, B-cell-depleted T cells, or PBMCs supplied cDNA or gDNA.

Authors' data handling: It was from reference gene primer amplification that nucleated cell counts were estimated. TCRdb keeps only in-frame clones here, not all; method: immunoSEQ multiplex PCR. That table supplies the V and J calls and clone size; D and trimming were determined from the DNA. There are about 120,000 clones in the sample; about four fifths occur only once, and under 6% lies in the top ten. V lost 1 base and J lost 9; bases outside the gene matches: 3. The CDR3 is made up of 13 amino acids. The germline gives CDR1 GTSNPN, CDR2 SVGIG (reference sequence). Sequencing was performed on peripheral blood. The chain joins TRBV30 to TRBJ1-6, with 7 bases identical to TRBD1. The sequence was obtained from an elderly man with active or convalescent COVID-19. CDR3 nucleotide sequence: TGTGCCTGGAGTGCAAACAGGGGTTCACCCCTCCACTTT. As protein: CAWSANRGSPLHF.